The 12 T cell receptor beta chains in this list originate from one sample, sequenced in a study of blood T cell repertoires in COVID-19. Data came from immunoSEQ multiplex PCR; TCRdb stores just in-frame clones and leaves some out. The sample gives over 600,000 clones, 75% to 90% of which show up once; more than 0.25% is in the top ten. The sequenced sample consisted of peripheral blood. The receptors originated from a woman under 30 with acute or convalescent COVID-19.

In DNA form, the CDR3 reads TGCGCCAGCAGCTTGGACCCATCTACAGGGGATACGCAGTATTTT. This sequence encodes CASSLDPSTGDTQYF. The V call is TRBV5-1, the J call TRBJ2-3; tentatively, D is TRBD1 (6 bases). V lost 0 bases and J 6 bases, leaving 14 bases between the germline ends. The V gene's germline CDR1 is SGHRS and CDR2 YFSETQ. The CDR3 loop spans 15 amino acids.

The rearrangement links TRBV27 to TRBJ2-1, with D unclear. Germline CDR1 reads MNHEY; CDR2 reads SMNVEV (reference sequence). The CDR3 is 14 residues long. V was pared by 0 bases and J by 8 bases, with 11 bases between. The CDR3 nucleotides read TGTGCCAGCAGTTTATCGCCGGGTGGGTATGAGCAGTTCTTC. Protein sequence: CASSLSPGGYEQFF.

The chain employs TRBV10-3 and TRBJ1-1, with TRBD1 identical over 8 bases. The germline V gene has CDR1 ENHRY and CDR2 SYGVKD. The J segment lost 6 bases and the V segment lost 3 bases, leaving 6 bases of the junction unmatched. The CDR3 has 14 amino acids. CDR3 residues: CAISDIQGAPEAFF. The CDR3 nucleotides are TGTGCCATCAGTGATATTCAGGGGGCACCTGAAGCTTTCTTT.

CDR3 in amino acids: CASSSGTITDTQYF. CDR3 DNA sequence: TGTGCCAGCAGCTCCGGGACAATCACAGATACGCAGTATTTT. The chain recombines TRBV5-5 with TRBJ2-3; weak D call: TRBD1 (6 bases). This CDR3 has 14 amino acids. V was clipped by 3 bases and J by 2 bases, with 10 bases between them. Germline V gene lookup returns CDR1 SGHKS and CDR2 YYEKEE (reference sequence).

This clone was counted between two and nine times. The rearrangement joins TRBV6-4 to TRBJ2-3; TRBD2 matches 7 bases. The CDR3 sequence is 14 residues long. CDR1 is MRHNA, CDR2 SNTAGT, per germline. The V and J ends lost 6 bases and 0 bases, in that order; junction bases with no gene match: 3. The CDR3 bases are TGTGCCAGCAGCCAAGCGGGAAGCACAGATACGCAGTATTTT. Protein product: CASSQAGSTDTQYF.

CDR3 sequence: CASSQESLTGSGYTF. CDR3 bases: TGTGCCAGCAGCCAAGAAAGCTTGACAGGGTCTGGCTACACCTTC. The gene calls are TRBV3-1 (or the pseudogene TRBV3-2) and TRBJ1-2, with 7 bases lining up with TRBD1. V trimming: 0 bases; J trimming: 7 bases; junction bases outside the gene matches: 8. The CDR3 length is 15 residues. CDR1 LGHDT and CDR2 YNNKEL come from the germline V gene (reference sequence).

CDR3 residues: CASSLWQGFGTEAFF. The CDR3 nucleotides are TGTGCCAGCAGCTTGTGGCAGGGGTTCGGCACTGAAGCTTTCTTT. The chain uses TRBV5-6 and TRBJ1-1; D possibly corresponds to TRBD1 (6 bases). The germline V gene encodes CDR1 SGHDT and CDR2 YYEEEE. The CDR3 is made up of 15 amino acids. Between the trimmed V and J ends, which lost 1 base and 4 bases, there was a span of 14 bases.

This sequence joins TRBV2 and TRBJ1-2, with 8 bases that match TRBD1. V gave up 7 bases and J gave up 3 bases; unmatched junction bases: 4. The CDR3 consists of 13 residues. CDR1 and CDR2 (germline): SNHLY, FYNNEI. In nucleotides, the CDR3 is TGTGCCAGCAAGATGGACAGGGACTATGGCTACACCTTC. It encodes CASKMDRDYGYTF. The entire variable domain, with the rest obtained from reference TRBV2 and TRBJ1-2, is as follows: EPEVTQTPSHQVTQMGQEVILRCVPISNHLYFYWYRQILGQKVEFLVSFYNNEISEKSEIFDDQFSVERPDGSNFTLKIRSTKLEDSAMYFCASKMDRDYGYTFGSGTRLTVV.

The sample holds one count of this clone. The genes are TRBV9 and TRBJ2-5, with D tentatively TRBD2 (6 bases). V was cut by 4 bases and J by 2 bases, with 12 bases left in between. Germline V gives CDR1 SGDLS, CDR2 YYNGEE. CDR3 size: 14 residues. CDR3 region: CASSPPGRQETQYF. As DNA, the CDR3 is TGTGCCAGCAGCCCCCCCGGGAGACAAGAGACCCAGTACTTC.

The chain links TRBV18 to TRBJ1-5; TRBD1 matches at 7 bases. After removal of 2 bases from V and 0 bases from J, the junction contained 4 bases not matched to a gene. The CDR3 length is 16 residues. Germline V CDR1 and CDR2: KGHSH, LQKENI. As DNA, the CDR3 is TGTGCCAGCTCACCAGACGGACAGGCTAGCAATCAGCCCCAGCATTTT. Protein: CASSPDGQASNQPQHF.

The chain recombines TRBV19 with TRBJ2-1; 9 nucleotides match TRBD2. This CDR3 has 15 residues. J lost 4 bases, V lost 5 bases, and 6 bases had no gene match. CDR1 and CDR2 (germline): LNHDA, SQIVND (reference sequence). In DNA form, the CDR3 reads TGTGCCAGTAGTCTTAGCGGGGGTCGATACAATGAGCAGTTCTTC. It codes for CASSLSGGRYNEQFF.

This clone was seen just once. The rearrangement joins TRBV27 to TRBJ2-7, with 10 bases fitting TRBD2. The CDR3 is made up of 15 amino acids. V lost 6 bases and J lost 5; bases outside the gene matches: 10. Germline V gives CDR1 MNHEY, CDR2 SMNVEV (reference sequence). The CDR3: CASSLSGGAVNEQYF. For the CDR3, the DNA is TGTGCCAGCAGCCTCAGCGGGGGGGCGGTAAACGAGCAGTACTTC.